This T cell receptor (beta chain) was sequenced for a study of T cells after yellow fever vaccination. This CDR3 has 13 amino acids. The V gene's germline CDR1 is SQVTM and CDR2 ANQGSEA. The V gene lost 5 bases and the J gene lost 3 bases, with 13 bases spanning the gap. The 5'RACE template-switching step produced TCR cDNA and added a universal primer site and UMIs. TCRdb called the 5' RACE reads again in MiXCR, with one record for every CDR3 protein. The sample has about 85,000 distinct CDR3 sequences; 10% to 15% are singletons. This chain connects TRBV29-1 to TRBJ1-2, with D possibly being TRBD1 (6 bases). The source is a man younger than 35 who received the YFV17D yellow fever vaccine. Sample: CD8+ T cells not binding an NS4B(214-222) dextramer, sorted from PBMCs, taken 20 to 25 days after the first yellow fever vaccination. The CDR3 spells CSVRGARDYGYTF. As DNA, the CDR3 is TGCAGCGTTCGGGGGGCGAGGGACTATGGCTACACCTTC.